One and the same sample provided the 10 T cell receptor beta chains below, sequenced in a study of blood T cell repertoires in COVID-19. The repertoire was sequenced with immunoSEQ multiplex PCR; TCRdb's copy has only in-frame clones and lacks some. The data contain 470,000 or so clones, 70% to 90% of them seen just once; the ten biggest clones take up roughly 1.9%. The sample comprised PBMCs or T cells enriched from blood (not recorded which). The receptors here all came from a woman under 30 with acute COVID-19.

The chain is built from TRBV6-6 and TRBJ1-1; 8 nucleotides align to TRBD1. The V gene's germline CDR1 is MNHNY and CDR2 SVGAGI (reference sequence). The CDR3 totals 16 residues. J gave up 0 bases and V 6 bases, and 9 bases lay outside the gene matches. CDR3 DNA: TGTGCCAGCAGCCGTCGGACAGGGATAATGAACACTGAAGCTTTCTTT. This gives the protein CASSRRTGIMNTEAFF.

The CDR3 region is CASSPRQDNSPLHF. CDR3 DNA: TGCGCCAGCAGCCCCCGACAGGACAATTCACCCCTCCACTTT. The chain combines TRBV5-1 with TRBJ1-6; a possible D gene is TRBD1 (6 bases). The CDR3 totals 14 residues. Germline V gene lookup returns CDR1 SGHRS and CDR2 YFSETQ. Trimming pared 4 bases from V and 7 bases from J, leaving 12 bases between.

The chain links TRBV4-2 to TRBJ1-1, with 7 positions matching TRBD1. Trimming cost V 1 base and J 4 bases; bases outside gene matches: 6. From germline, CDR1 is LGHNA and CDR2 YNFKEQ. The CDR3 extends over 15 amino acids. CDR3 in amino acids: CASSQGQGDSTEAFF. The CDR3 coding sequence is TGTGCCAGCAGCCAAGGACAGGGAGATTCCACTGAAGCTTTCTTT.

The chain's CDR3 is CASSLVGLASNEQYF. CDR3 sequence (DNA): TGTGCCAGCAGTTTGGTGGGACTAGCGTCCAACGAGCAGTACTTC. This chain links TRBV27 with TRBJ2-7; TRBD2 aligns across 10 bases. The CDR3 has 15 residues. The V gene end was trimmed by 3 bases and the J gene end by 5 bases; junction bases not matched to a gene: 7. Germline V gene sequence: CDR1 MNHEY, CDR2 SMNVEV (reference sequence).

DNA of the CDR3: TGCGCCAGCAGCGACAGGGGCAGCTACTCCTATAATTCACCCCTCCACTTT. It is translated as CASSDRGSYSYNSPLHF. The gene calls are TRBV5-1 and TRBJ1-6; TRBD1 aligns across 8 bases. V trimming: 4 bases; J trimming: 0 bases; junction bases outside the gene matches: 6. Germline CDR1 reads SGHRS; CDR2 reads YFSETQ. This CDR3 is built from 17 residues.

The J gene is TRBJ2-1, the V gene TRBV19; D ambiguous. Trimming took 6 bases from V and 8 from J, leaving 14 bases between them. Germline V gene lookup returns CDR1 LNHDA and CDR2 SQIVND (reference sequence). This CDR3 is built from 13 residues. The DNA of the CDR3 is TGTGCCAGTAGCTCGGGTGGATGGTATGAGCAGTTCTTC. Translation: CASSSGGWYEQFF.

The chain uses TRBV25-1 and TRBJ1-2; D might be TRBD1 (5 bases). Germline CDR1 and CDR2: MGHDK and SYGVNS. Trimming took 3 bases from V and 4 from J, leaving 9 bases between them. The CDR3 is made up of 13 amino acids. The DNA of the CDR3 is TGTGCCAGCAGTGACCCGACAGCCTATGGCTACACCTTC. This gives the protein CASSDPTAYGYTF.

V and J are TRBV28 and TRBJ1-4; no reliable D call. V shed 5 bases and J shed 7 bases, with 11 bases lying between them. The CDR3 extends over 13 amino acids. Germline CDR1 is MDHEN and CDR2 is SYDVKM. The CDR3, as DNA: TGTGCCAGCAGTACCTTTAAGCGTGAAAAACTGTTTTTT. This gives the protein CASSTFKREKLFF.

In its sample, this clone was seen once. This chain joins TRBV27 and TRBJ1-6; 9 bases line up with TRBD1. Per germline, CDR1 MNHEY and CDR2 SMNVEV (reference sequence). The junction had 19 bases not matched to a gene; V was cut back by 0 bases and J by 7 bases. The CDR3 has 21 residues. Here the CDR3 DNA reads TGTGCCAGCAGTTTATCTTACAGGGGGCTTCATCAGTTCGTTCAGAATTCACCCCTCCACTTT. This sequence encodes CASSLSYRGLHQFVQNSPLHF.

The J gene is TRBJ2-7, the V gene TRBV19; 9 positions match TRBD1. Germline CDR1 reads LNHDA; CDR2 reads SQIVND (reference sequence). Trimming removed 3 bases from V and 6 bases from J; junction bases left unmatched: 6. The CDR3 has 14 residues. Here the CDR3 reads CASSIWDRDGEQYF. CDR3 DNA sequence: TGTGCCAGTAGTATCTGGGACAGGGATGGCGAGCAGTACTTC.